The 24 T cell receptor beta chains in this list originate from one sample, sequenced in a study of blood T cell repertoires in COVID-19. This table comes from immunoSEQ multiplex PCR, and its TCRdb copy is limited to in-frame clones, with some not included. The data contain some 99,000 clones, roughly 85% of them seen just once; the ten biggest clones take up about 4.5%. The specimen was peripheral blood. These receptors were obtained from a man between 65 and 79 years old with acute or convalescent COVID-19.

The chain combines TRBV18 with TRBJ2-2; tentatively, D is TRBD1 (6 bases). The ends were cut back, 2 bases at V and 11 bases at J, with 12 bases in the middle. Germline V gives CDR1 KGHSH, CDR2 LQKENI. The CDR3 spans 13 residues. For the CDR3, the DNA is TGTGCCAGCTCACCATTCCAGGACAGCGAGCTGTTTTTT. Its translation is CASSPFQDSELFF.

This clone has just one count. The chain joins TRBV6-5 to TRBJ2-7; D gene uncertain. V was cut by 2 bases and J by 5 bases, with 4 bases left in between. Per germline, CDR1 MNHEY and CDR2 SVGAGI. This CDR3 comprises 11 residues. The chain's CDR3 is CASSYRDEQYF. The CDR3 region has the DNA TGTGCCAGCAGTTACAGAGACGAGCAGTACTTC.

This chain links TRBV3-1 (or the pseudogene TRBV3-2) with TRBJ2-5; 8 bases agree with TRBD2. Germline values: CDR1 LGHDT, CDR2 YNNKEL (reference sequence). The CDR3 length is 15 residues. Losses at the gene ends were 0 bases for V and 5 bases for J; bases not matched to a gene: 5. The CDR3 DNA reads as TGTGCCAGCAGCCAAGAAGGTACGGGAGGGGAGACCCAGTACTTC. As protein: CASSQEGTGGETQYF.

This clone showed up just once. This chain uses TRBV7-2 with TRBJ1-3; 9 positions match TRBD1. Germline V gene data show CDR1 as SGHTA and CDR2 as FQGNSA. This CDR3 has 15 amino acids. With 5 bases clipped from V and 5 bases from J, the junction kept 7 bases outside the gene matches. The CDR3 DNA follows: TGTGCCAGCAGCCCTGGGACAGGGATACGAAACACCATATATTTT. Amino acid sequence: CASSPGTGIRNTIYF. Full variable domain (outside the CDR3, taken from reference TRBV7-2 and TRBJ1-3): GAGVSQSPSNKVTEKGKDVELRCDPISGHTALYWYRQSLGQGLEFLIYFQGNSAPDKSGLPSDRFSAERTGGSVSTLTIQRTQQEDSAVYLCASSPGTGIRNTIYFGEGSWLTVV.

CDR3 loop: CASSMSGLNNQPQHF. The CDR3 nucleotides read TGTGCCAGTAGTATGTCAGGGCTAAACAATCAGCCCCAGCATTTT. This chain uses TRBV19 with TRBJ1-5; maybe TRBD1 (5 bases). V was shortened by 3 bases and J by 3 bases, with 12 bases between the two germline ends. The CDR3 covers 15 residues. Germline V gene lookup returns CDR1 LNHDA and CDR2 SQIVND (reference sequence).

The sample holds a few counts of this clone. The chain employs TRBV5-1 and TRBJ1-2; TRBD1 aligns across 8 bases. Germline CDR1 is SGHRS and CDR2 is YFSETQ. The CDR3 has 15 residues. The V segment lost 4 bases and the J segment 8 bases; nucleotides outside the gene matches: 13. CDR3 protein: CASSLSDREFDGYTF. CDR3 in DNA: TGCGCCAGCAGCCTATCGGACAGGGAATTCGACGGCTACACCTTC.

V usage is TRBV9 and J usage is TRBJ2-2, with TRBD1 matching 8 bases. This CDR3 has 15 residues. The V gene's germline CDR1 is SGDLS and CDR2 YYNGEE. The V gene end was trimmed by 3 bases and the J gene end by 4 bases; junction bases not matched to a gene: 5. CDR3 loop: CASSAGDRSTGELFF. CDR3 nucleotide sequence: TGTGCCAGCAGCGCCGGGGACAGGAGCACCGGGGAGCTGTTTTTT. The complete variable domain, with remaining parts taken from reference TRBV9 and TRBJ2-2, reads DSGVTQTPKHLITATGQRVTLRCSPRSGDLSVYWYQQSLDQGLQFLIQYYNGEERAKGNILERFSAQQFPDLHSELNLSSLELGDSALYFCASSAGDRSTGELFFGEGSRLTVL.

V gene TRBV12-3 or TRBV12-4 combines with J gene TRBJ1-5; D perhaps matches TRBD1 (5 bases). CDR3 length: 13 amino acids. V was clipped by 2 bases and J by 5 bases, with 7 bases between them. The CDR3 here is CASSLTGHQPQHF. Written as DNA, the CDR3 is TGTGCCAGCAGTTTAACAGGCCATCAGCCCCAGCATTTT.

This rearrangement joins TRBV11-2 to TRBJ2-5; D is possibly TRBD1 (5 bases). The CDR3 sequence is 13 residues long. In germline, CDR1 is SGHAT, CDR2 FQNNGV. Trimming left V 1 base short and J 5 bases short, with 8 bases between. CDR3 amino acids: CASSLVGRETQYF. CDR3 DNA sequence: TGTGCCAGCAGCTTAGTGGGGCGGGAGACCCAGTACTTC.

The chain employs TRBV6-5 and TRBJ1-1; D is undetermined. V lost 6 bases to trimming and J lost 1 base, with 12 bases between them. Germline assignment: CDR1 MNHEY and CDR2 SVGAGI. The CDR3 sequence is 14 residues long. CDR3 sequence reads: CASRRDSSNTEAFF. The CDR3 nucleotides read TGTGCCAGCAGGCGGGATTCTTCGAACACTGAAGCTTTCTTT.

This clone was seen once. J is TRBJ1-2 and V is TRBV12-3 or TRBV12-4; TRBD1 is a possible D gene (5 bases). The V and J ends lost 6 bases and 5 bases respectively, with 10 bases between them. The CDR3 has 12 residues. This CDR3 is CASRGGEYGYTF. In nucleotides, the CDR3 is TGTGCCAGCAGGGGGGGGGAGTATGGCTACACCTTC.

The J gene is TRBJ1-6, the V gene TRBV7-2; the D gene is possibly TRBD1 (5 bases). This CDR3 is built from 13 residues. Germline CDR1 reads SGHTA; CDR2 reads FQGNSA. Deletions cut 4 bases from V and 8 bases from J, with 9 bases between. As DNA, the CDR3 is TGTGCCAGCAGCTACGAAGGGGATTCACCCCTCCACTTT. Translating gives CASSYEGDSPLHF.

This rearrangement joins TRBV30 to TRBJ1-2, with D maybe TRBD1 (5 bases). CDR3 length: 14 residues. In germline, CDR1 is GTSNPN, CDR2 SVGIG (reference sequence). V lost 0 bases, J lost 4 bases, and 12 bases lay in between. The CDR3 is CAWSVRRGSYGYTF. In DNA form, the CDR3 reads TGTGCCTGGAGTGTACGACGGGGGTCCTATGGCTACACCTTC.

This clone was seen just once. For the CDR3, the DNA is TGTGCCAGCACCCGATCGGGGGGGTCCCACAATGAGCAGTTCTTC. This gives the protein CASTRSGGSHNEQFF. V is TRBV5-4 and J is TRBJ2-1; 8 bases are a match to TRBD2. The CDR3 has 15 amino acids. Looked up from germline, CDR1 is SGHNT and CDR2 is YYREEE (reference sequence). Trimming removed 6 bases from V and 5 bases from J; junction bases left unmatched: 10.

The rearrangement joins TRBV6-1 to TRBJ1-5; TRBD1 aligns across 7 bases. Per the germline V gene, CDR1 is MNHNS and CDR2 is SASEGT. This CDR3 has 18 residues. Trimming took 4 bases from V and 3 from J; bases not matched to a gene: 15. In DNA form, the CDR3 reads TGTGCCAGCAGTGTTTACGACAGGGAAGGAAGAGTCAATCAGCCCCAGCATTTT. Amino acids: CASSVYDREGRVNQPQHF.

The chain links TRBV29-1 to TRBJ2-1; a weak D match, TRBD2 (6 bases). This CDR3 is 13 amino acids long. Germline V lookup: CDR1 SQVTM, CDR2 ANQGSEA. The V and J ends lost 3 bases and 10 bases respectively, with 16 bases between them. The CDR3 is CSVEPPQGGEQFF. The CDR3 DNA sequence: TGCAGCGTTGAGCCCCCCCAGGGAGGAGAGCAGTTCTTC.

The rearrangement uses TRBV5-1 and TRBJ1-2; 7 bases are a match to TRBD1. CDR3 length equals 13 residues. With V trimmed by 4 bases and J by 4 bases, 4 bases remained unmatched. CDR1 and CDR2 (germline): SGHRS, YFSETQ. The CDR3 sequence is CASSGGGGYGYTF. Written as DNA, the CDR3 is TGCGCCAGCAGCGGAGGGGGCGGCTATGGCTACACCTTC.

This clone was counted a single time. The V call is TRBV29-1, the J call TRBJ2-5; D remains ambiguous. CDR1 is SQVTM, CDR2 ANQGSEA, per germline. This CDR3 is 12 amino acids long. The V end lost 4 bases, the J end lost 1 base, and 7 bases lay between the germline ends. The CDR3 sequence is CSVAYGQETQYF. Here the CDR3 DNA reads TGCAGCGTTGCCTATGGCCAAGAGACCCAGTACTTC.

The genes are TRBV11-3 and TRBJ2-1; TRBD2 matches at 8 bases. CDR1 SGHNT and CDR2 YENEEA come from the germline V gene. V lost 2 bases, J lost 8 bases, and 8 bases stayed unmatched. The CDR3 extends over 15 amino acids. The CDR3 loop reads CASSLSGLALDEQFF. For the CDR3, the DNA is TGTGCCAGCAGCTTAAGTGGACTAGCCCTCGATGAGCAGTTCTTC.

This clone was observed a few times. This chain joins TRBV19 and TRBJ1-1, with D uncertain. Germline loops: CDR1 LNHDA, CDR2 SQIVND (reference sequence). The CDR3 runs 13 residues. V lost 5 bases, J lost 1 base, and 8 bases lay in between. CDR3 coding DNA: TGTGCCAGTAGTGACACTTGGAACACTGAAGCTTTCTTT. The encoded protein is CASSDTWNTEAFF. Variable domain in full (rest from reference TRBV19 and TRBJ1-1): DGGITQSPKYLFRKEGQNVTLSCEQNLNHDAMYWYRQDPGQGLRLIYYSQIVNDFQKGDIAEGYSVSREKKESFPLTVTSAQKNPTAFYLCASSDTWNTEAFFGQGTRLTVV.

This sequence joins TRBV30 and TRBJ1-2; TRBD1 might be the D (5 bases). The V and J ends lost 6 bases and 2 bases respectively, with 16 bases between them. The CDR3 has 14 residues. CDR1 and CDR2 from the germline V gene are GTSNPN and SVGIG (reference sequence). The CDR3 DNA reads TGTGCCTGTACCGGACACACCGGAAACTATGGCTACACCTTC. Residues: CACTGHTGNYGYTF. The full variable domain, in which reference TRBV30 and TRBJ1-2 provide the parts outside the CDR3, is SQTIHQWPATLVQPVGSPLSLECTVEGTSNPNLYWYRQAAGRGLQLLFYSVGIGQISSEVPQNLSASRPQDRQFILSSKKLLLSDSGFYLCACTGHTGNYGYTFGSGTRLTVV.

The chain links TRBV5-1 to TRBJ1-4; unclear D gene. This CDR3 region has 14 residues. Germline CDR1 is SGHRS and CDR2 is YFSETQ. V was pared by 4 bases and J by 5 bases, with 12 bases between. CDR3 in amino acids: CASSPTPQNEKLFF. CDR3 DNA: TGCGCCAGCAGCCCGACTCCTCAGAATGAAAAACTGTTTTTT.

The chain couples TRBV2 to TRBJ1-2; tentatively, D is TRBD1 (5 bases). Looked up from germline, CDR1 is SNHLY and CDR2 is FYNNEI. Trimming took 7 bases from V and 4 from J, leaving 19 bases between them. The CDR3 is 15 amino acids. CDR3 sequence: CASTRSGGRSYGYTF. The CDR3, as DNA: TGTGCCAGCACCCGGTCCGGGGGTAGAAGCTATGGCTACACCTTC.

V and J are TRBV6-2 or TRBV6-3 and TRBJ2-6; no definite D call. Germline CDR1 is MNHEY and CDR2 is SVGEGT. The V end lost 6 bases, the J end lost 4 bases, and 7 bases lay between the germline ends. The CDR3 contains 13 residues. CDR3 DNA sequence: TGTGCCAGCAGCCACTCCGGGGCCAACGTCCTGACTTTC. It codes for CASSHSGANVLTF.